This T cell receptor beta chain was documented in a study of shared clonotypes between healthy human individuals. At a deep level, the assay was run. Repertoires were generated with immunoSEQ multiplex PCR, while TCRdb's copy carries only in-frame clones and drops some. The table includes roughly 2,000,000 clones, approximately 94% detected once. Germline V CDR1 and CDR2: SGDLS, YYNGEE. J lost 0 bases, V lost 4 bases, and 9 bases had no gene match. The CDR3 is 16 amino acids. Study-wide findings and caveats: Non-shared clonotypes showed lower generation probabilities than clonotypes common to all four donors.

Naive CD8 populations comprised CD45RO-negative cells positively selected for CCR7, excluding terminally differentiated effector memory CD45RA+ cells. In regard to this clone: Antigen specificity is unknown.

The TCR was taken from a man between 18 and 35 years old in good health. This chain joins TRBV9 and TRBJ2-5; 7 bases line up with TRBD1. Material: naive CD8+ T cells sorted from blood. The CDR3 sequence is CASSLRGQPDQETQYF. The DNA of the CDR3 is TGTGCCAGCAGCCTCCGGGGACAGCCGGACCAAGAGACCCAGTACTTC.